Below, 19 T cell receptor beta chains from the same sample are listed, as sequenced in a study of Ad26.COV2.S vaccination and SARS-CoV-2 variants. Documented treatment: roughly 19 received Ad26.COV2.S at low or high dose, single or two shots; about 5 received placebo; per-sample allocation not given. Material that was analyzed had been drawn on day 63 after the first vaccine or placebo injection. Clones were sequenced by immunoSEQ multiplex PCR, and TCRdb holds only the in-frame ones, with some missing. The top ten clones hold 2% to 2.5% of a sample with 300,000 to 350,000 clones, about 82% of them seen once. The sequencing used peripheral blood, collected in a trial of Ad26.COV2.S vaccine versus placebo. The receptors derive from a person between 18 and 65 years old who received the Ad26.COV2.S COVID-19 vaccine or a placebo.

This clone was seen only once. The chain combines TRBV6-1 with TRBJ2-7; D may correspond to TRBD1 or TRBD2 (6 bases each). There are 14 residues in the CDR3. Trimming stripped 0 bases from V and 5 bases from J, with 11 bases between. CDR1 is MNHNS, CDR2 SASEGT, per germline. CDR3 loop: CASSEAPGANEQYF. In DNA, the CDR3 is TGTGCCAGCAGTGAAGCTCCGGGGGCCAACGAGCAGTACTTC.

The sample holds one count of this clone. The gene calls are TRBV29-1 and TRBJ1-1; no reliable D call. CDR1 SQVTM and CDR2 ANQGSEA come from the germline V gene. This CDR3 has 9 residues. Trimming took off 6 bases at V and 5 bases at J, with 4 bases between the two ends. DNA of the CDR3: TGCAGCGTGACAACTGAAGCTTTCTTT. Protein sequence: CSVTTEAFF.

Written as DNA, the CDR3 is TGTGCCATCAGTGGGGGAGCGGGGCAGGCGAGTTTGTACTTC. Translation: CAISGGAGQASLYF. The chain couples TRBV10-3 to TRBJ2-7; 7 nucleotides line up with TRBD2. Germline lookup yields CDR1 ENHRY and CDR2 SYGVKD. The V segment lost 4 bases and the J segment 12 bases; nucleotides outside the gene matches: 15. The CDR3 is made up of 14 amino acids.

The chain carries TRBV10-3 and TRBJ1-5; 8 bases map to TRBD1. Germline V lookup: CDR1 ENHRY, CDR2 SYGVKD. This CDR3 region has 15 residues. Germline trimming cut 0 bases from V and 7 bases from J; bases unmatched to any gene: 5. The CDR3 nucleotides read TGTGCCATCAGTGAGTCGTTGGACAGGGCCCAGCCCCAGCATTTT. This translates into CAISESLDRAQPQHF.

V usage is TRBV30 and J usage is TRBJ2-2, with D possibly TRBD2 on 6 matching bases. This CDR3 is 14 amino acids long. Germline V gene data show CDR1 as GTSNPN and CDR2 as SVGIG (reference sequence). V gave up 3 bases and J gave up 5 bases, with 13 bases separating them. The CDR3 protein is CAWRGGGGTGELFF. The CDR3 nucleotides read TGTGCCTGGAGGGGAGGTGGGGGGACCGGGGAGCTGTTTTTT.

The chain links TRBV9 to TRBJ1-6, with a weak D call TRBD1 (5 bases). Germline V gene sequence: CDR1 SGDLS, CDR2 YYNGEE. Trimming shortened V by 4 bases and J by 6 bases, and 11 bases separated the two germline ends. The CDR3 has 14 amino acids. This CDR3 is CASSLRQSNSPLHF. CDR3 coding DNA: TGTGCCAGCAGCCTTCGACAGAGTAATTCACCCCTCCACTTT.

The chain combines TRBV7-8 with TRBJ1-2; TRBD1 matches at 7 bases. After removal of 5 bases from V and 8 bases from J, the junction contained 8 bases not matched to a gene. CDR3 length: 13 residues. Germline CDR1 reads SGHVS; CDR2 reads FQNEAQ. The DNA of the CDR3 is TGTGCCAGCAGCCATAACAGGGGTGACGGCTACACCTTC. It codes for CASSHNRGDGYTF.

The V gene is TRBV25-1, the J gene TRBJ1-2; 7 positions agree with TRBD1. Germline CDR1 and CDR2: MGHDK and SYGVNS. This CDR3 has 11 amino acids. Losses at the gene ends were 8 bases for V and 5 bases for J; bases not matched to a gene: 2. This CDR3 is CASSQGYGYTF. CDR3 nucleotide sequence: TGTGCCAGCTCACAGGGGTATGGCTACACCTTC.

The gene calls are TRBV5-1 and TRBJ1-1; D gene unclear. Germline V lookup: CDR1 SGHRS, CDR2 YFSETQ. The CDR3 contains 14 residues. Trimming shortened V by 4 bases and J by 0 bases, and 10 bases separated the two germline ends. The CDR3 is CASSPFRMNTEAFF. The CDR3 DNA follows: TGCGCCAGCAGCCCATTCCGGATGAACACTGAAGCTTTCTTT.

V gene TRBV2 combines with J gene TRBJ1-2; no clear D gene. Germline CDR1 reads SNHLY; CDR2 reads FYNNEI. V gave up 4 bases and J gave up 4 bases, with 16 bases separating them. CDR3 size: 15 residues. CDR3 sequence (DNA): TGTGCCAGCAGTGCGTCGGTTAGGGTAGTCTATGGCTACACCTTC. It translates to CASSASVRVVYGYTF.

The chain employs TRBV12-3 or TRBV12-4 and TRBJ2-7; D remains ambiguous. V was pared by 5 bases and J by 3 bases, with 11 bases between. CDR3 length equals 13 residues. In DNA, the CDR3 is TGTGCCAGCAGTCCGGCCCTGAGCTACGAGCAGTACTTC. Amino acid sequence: CASSPALSYEQYF.

CDR3 in DNA: TGCAGCCCCGACCCGGACTCCGCGAACACCGGGGAGCTGTTTTTT. Encoded protein: CSPDPDSANTGELFF. The V gene is TRBV29-1, the J gene TRBJ2-2; a possible D gene is TRBD2 (5 bases). Germline V gene data show CDR1 as SQVTM and CDR2 as ANQGSEA. This CDR3 region has 15 residues. V lost 8 bases, J lost 0 bases, and 16 bases lay in between.

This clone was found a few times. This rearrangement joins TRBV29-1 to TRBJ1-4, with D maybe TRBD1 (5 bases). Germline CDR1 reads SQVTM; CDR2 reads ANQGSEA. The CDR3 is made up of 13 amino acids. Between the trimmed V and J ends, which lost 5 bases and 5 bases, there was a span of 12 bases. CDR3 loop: CSVQGLSNEKLFF. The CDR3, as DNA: TGCAGCGTTCAGGGACTGAGCAATGAAAAACTGTTTTTT.

This CDR3 is CASSLNGRARLGEQFF. The DNA for the CDR3 is TGTGCCAGCAGTTTAAACGGACGGGCCCGATTGGGTGAGCAGTTCTTC. This rearrangement joins TRBV27 to TRBJ2-1; D is unresolved. Per the germline V gene, CDR1 is MNHEY and CDR2 is SMNVEV (reference sequence). Trimming shortened V by 2 bases and J by 9 bases, and 20 bases separated the two germline ends. The length of the CDR3 is 16 residues.

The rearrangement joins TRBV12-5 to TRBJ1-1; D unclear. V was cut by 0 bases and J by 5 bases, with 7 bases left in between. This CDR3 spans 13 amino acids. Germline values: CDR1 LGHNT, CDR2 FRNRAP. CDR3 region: CASGLVLNTEAFF. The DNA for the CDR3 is TGTGCTAGTGGTTTGGTACTAAATACTGAAGCTTTCTTT.

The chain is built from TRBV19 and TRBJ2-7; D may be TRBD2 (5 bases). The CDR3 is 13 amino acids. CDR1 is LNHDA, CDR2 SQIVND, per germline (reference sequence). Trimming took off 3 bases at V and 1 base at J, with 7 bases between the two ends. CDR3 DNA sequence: TGTGCCAGTAGTATTGAGGGATCCTACGAGCAGTACTTC. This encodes CASSIEGSYEQYF.

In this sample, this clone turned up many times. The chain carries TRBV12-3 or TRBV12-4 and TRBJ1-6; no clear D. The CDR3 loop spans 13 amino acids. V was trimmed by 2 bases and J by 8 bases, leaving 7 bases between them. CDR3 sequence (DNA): TGTGCCAGCAGTTTACAAGGGTATTCACCCCTCCACTTT. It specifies CASSLQGYSPLHF.

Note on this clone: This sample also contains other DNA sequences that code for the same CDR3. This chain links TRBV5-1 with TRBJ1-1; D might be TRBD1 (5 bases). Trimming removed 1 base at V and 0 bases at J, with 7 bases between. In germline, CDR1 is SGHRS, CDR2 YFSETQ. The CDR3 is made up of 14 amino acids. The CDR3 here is CASSLQGMNTEAFF. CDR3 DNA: TGCGCCAGCAGCTTGCAGGGAATGAACACTGAAGCTTTCTTT. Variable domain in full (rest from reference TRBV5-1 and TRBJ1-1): KAGVTQTPRYLIKTRGQQVTLSCSPISGHRSVSWYQQTPGQGLQFLFEYFSETQRNKGNFPGRFSGRQFSNSRSEMNVSTLELGDSALYLCASSLQGMNTEAFFGQGTRLTVV.

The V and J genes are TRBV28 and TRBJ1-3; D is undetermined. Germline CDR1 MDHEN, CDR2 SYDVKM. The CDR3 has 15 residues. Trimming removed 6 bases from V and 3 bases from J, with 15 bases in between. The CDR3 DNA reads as TGTGCCAGCAGCGAAAGGTCCATCAGTGGAAACACCATATATTTT. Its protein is CASSERSISGNTIYF.